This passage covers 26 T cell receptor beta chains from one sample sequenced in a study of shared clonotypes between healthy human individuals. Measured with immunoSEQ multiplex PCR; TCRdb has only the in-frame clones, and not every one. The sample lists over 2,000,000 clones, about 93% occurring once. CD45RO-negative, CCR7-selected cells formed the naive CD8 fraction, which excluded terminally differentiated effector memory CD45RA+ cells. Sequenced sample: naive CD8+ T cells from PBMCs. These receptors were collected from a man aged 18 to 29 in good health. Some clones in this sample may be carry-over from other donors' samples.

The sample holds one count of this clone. CDR3 region: CASSQDRLAATYNEQFF. The CDR3 DNA is TGCGCCAGCAGCCAAGATCGACTCGCTGCAACCTACAATGAGCAGTTCTTC. The gene calls are TRBV4-1 and TRBJ2-1; D call uncertain. CDR1 and CDR2 from the germline V gene are MGHRA and YSYEKL. CDR3 size: 17 residues. The V end was cut by 0 bases, the J end by 2 bases, with 14 bases between.

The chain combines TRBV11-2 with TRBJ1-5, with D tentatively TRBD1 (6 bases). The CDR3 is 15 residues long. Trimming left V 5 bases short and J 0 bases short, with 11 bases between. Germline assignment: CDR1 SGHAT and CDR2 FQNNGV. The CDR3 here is CASSLDRDSNQPQHF. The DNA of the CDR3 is TGTGCCAGCAGCCTGGACAGAGATAGCAATCAGCCCCAGCATTTT.

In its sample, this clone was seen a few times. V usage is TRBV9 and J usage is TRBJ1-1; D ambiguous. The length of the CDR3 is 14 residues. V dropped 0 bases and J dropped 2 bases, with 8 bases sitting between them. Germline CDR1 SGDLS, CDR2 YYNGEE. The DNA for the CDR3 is TGTGCCAGCAGCGTAGGGGATATTAACACTGAAGCTTTCTTT. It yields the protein CASSVGDINTEAFF.

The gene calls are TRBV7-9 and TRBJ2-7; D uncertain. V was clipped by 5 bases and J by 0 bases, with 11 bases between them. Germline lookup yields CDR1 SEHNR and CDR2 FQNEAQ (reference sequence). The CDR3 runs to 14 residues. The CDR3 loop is CASSLISSSYEQYF. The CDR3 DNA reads TGTGCCAGCAGCCTCATCTCGAGCTCCTACGAGCAGTACTTC. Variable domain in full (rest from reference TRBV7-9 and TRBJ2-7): DTGVSQNPRHKITKRGQNVTFRCDPISEHNRLYWYRQTLGQGPEFLTYFQNEAQLEKSRLLSDRFSAERPKGSFSTLEIQRTEQGDSAMYLCASSLISSSYEQYFGPGTRLTVT.

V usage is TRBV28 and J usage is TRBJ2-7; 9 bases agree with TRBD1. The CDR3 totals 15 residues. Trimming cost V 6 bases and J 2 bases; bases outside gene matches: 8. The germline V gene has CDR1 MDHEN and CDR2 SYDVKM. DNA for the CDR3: TGTGCCAGCAGCACCGGGACAGGGACCCCCTACGAGCAGTACTTC. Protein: CASSTGTGTPYEQYF.

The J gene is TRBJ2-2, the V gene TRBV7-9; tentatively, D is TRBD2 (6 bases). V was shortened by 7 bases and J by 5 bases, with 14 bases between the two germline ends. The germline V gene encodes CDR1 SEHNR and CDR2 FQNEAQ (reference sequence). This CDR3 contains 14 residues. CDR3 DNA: TGTGCCAGCACCGGGGGTGGCAGAACCGGGGAGCTGTTTTTT. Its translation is CASTGGGRTGELFF.

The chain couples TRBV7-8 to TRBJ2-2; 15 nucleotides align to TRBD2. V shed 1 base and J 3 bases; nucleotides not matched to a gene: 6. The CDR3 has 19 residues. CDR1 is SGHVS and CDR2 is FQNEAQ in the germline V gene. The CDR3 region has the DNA TGTGCCAGCAGCTTAGAACGAGGACTAGCGGGAGGGCACACCGGGGAGCTGTTTTTT. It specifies CASSLERGLAGGHTGELFF.

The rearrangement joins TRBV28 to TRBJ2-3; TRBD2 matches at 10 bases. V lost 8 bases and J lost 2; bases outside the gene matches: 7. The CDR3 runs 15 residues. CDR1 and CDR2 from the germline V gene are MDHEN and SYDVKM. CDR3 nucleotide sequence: TGTGCCAGCGAACCTAGCGGGAGTATCACAGATACGCAGTATTTT. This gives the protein CASEPSGSITDTQYF.

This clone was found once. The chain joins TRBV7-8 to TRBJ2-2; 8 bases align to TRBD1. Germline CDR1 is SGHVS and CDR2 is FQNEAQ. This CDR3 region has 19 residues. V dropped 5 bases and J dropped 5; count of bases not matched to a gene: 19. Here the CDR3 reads CASSTDPGQAERKTGELFF. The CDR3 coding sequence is TGTGCCAGCAGCACAGACCCGGGACAGGCCGAGCGAAAAACCGGGGAGCTGTTTTTT.

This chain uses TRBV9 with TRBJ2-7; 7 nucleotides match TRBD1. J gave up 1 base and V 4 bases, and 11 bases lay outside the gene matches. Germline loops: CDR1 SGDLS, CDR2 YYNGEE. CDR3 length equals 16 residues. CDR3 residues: CASSLGLQGPSYEQYF. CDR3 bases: TGTGCCAGCAGCCTCGGGCTACAGGGGCCATCCTACGAGCAGTACTTC.

CDR3 region: CASSYSQLALDEQYF. The CDR3, as DNA: TGTGCCAGCAGTTACTCACAACTAGCGCTTGACGAGCAGTACTTC. J is TRBJ2-7 and V is TRBV6-6; 7 positions agree with TRBD2. The CDR3 sequence is 15 residues long. Germline assignment: CDR1 MNHNY and CDR2 SVGAGI (reference sequence). V shed 0 bases, J shed 5 bases, and the junction held 7 bases outside the gene matches.

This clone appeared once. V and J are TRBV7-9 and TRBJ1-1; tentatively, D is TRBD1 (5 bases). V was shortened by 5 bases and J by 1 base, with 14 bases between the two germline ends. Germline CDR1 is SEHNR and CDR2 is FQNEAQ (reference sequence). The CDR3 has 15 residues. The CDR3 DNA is TGTGCCAGCAGCCCACGATGGGGGAGGAACACTGAAGCTTTCTTT. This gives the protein CASSPRWGRNTEAFF.

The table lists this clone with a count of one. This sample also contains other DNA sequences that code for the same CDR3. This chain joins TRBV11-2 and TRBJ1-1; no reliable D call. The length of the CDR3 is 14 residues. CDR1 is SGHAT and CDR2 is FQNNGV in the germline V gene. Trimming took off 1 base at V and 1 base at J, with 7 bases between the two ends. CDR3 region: CASSLGWRNTEAFF. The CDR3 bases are TGTGCCAGCAGCTTAGGATGGCGGAACACTGAAGCTTTCTTT.

DNA of the CDR3: TGTGCCAGCAGCAAAGGGTCAGGGTGCAATCAGCCCCAGCATTTT. Amino acid sequence: CASSKGSGCNQPQHF. This chain links TRBV21-1 with TRBJ1-5; the D segment call TRBD1 is taken from the table without a DNA check. TRBV21-1 is designated a pseudogene. This CDR3 has 15 residues.

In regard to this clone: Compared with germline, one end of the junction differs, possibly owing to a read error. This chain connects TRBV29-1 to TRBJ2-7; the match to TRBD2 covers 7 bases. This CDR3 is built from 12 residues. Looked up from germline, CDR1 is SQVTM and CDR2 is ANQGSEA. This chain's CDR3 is CSGGTNNYGQYF. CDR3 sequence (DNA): TGCAGCGGAGGGACTAATAACTACGGGCAGTACTTC.

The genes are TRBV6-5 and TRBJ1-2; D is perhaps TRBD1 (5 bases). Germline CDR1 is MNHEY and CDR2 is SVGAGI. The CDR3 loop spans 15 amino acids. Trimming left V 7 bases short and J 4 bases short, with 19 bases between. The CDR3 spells CASNPAGGRAYGYTF. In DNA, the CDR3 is TGTGCCAGCAACCCAGCCGGGGGTCGTGCCTATGGCTACACCTTC.

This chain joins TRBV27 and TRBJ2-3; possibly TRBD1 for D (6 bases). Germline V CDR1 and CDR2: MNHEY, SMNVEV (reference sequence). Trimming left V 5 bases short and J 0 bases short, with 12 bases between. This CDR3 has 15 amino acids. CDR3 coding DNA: TGTGCCAGCAGTCGGTACAGGGCCAGCACAGATACGCAGTATTTT. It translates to CASSRYRASTDTQYF.

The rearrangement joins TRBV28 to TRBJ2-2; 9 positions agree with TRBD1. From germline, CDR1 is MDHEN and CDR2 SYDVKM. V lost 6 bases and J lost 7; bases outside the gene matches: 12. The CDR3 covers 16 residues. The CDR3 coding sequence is TGTGCCAGCAGACCGCCGGGACAGGGTCGTATCGGGGAGCTGTTTTTT. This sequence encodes CASRPPGQGRIGELFF.

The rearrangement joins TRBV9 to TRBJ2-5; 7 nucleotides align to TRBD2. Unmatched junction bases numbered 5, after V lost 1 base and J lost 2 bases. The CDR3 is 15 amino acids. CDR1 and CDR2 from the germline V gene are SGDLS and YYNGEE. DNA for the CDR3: TGTGCCAGCAGCGTATACGGGAGGTGGCAAGAGACCCAGTACTTC. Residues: CASSVYGRWQETQYF.

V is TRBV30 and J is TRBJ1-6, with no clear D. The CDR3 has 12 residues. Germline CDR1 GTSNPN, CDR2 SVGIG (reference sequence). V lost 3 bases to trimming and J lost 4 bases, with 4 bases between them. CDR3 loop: CAWSVYNSPLHF. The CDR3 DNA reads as TGTGCCTGGAGCGTATATAATTCACCCCTCCACTTT.

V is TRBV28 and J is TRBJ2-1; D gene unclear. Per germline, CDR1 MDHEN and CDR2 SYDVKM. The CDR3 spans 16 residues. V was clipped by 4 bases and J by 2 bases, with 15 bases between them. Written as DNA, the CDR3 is TGTGCCAGCAGTTCCACAGCGACCTCAGCCTACAATGAGCAGTTCTTC. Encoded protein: CASSSTATSAYNEQFF.

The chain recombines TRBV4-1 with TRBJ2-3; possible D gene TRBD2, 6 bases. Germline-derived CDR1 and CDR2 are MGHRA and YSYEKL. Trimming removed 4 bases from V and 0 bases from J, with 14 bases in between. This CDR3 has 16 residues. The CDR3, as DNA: TGCGCCAGCAGCCCCCGGGGTAGCGGAAGCACAGATACGCAGTATTTT. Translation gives CASSPRGSGSTDTQYF.

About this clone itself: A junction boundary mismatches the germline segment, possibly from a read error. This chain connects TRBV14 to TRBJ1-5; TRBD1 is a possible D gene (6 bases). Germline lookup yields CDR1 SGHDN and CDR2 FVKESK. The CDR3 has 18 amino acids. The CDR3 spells CASSPQELQGDSSQPQHF. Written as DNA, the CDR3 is TGTGCCAGCAGCCCCCAAGAGCTACAGGGAGACAGCAGTCAGCCCCAGCATTTT. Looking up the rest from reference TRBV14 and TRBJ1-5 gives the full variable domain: EAGVTQFPSHSVIEKGQTVTLRCDPISGHDNLYWYRRVMGKEIKFLLHFVKESKQDESGMPNNRFLAERTGGTYSTLKVQPAELEDSGVYFCASSPQELQGDSSQPQHFGDGTRLSIL.

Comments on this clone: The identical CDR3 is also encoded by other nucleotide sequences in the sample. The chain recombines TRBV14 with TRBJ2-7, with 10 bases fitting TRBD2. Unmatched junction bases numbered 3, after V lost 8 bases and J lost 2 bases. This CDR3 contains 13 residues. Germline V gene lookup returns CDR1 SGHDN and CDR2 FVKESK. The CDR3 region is CASRTSGTYEQYF. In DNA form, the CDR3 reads TGTGCCAGCCGGACTAGCGGAACCTACGAGCAGTACTTC. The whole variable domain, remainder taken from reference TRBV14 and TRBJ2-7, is EAGVTQFPSHSVIEKGQTVTLRCDPISGHDNLYWYRRVMGKEIKFLLHFVKESKQDESGMPNNRFLAERTGGTYSTLKVQPAELEDSGVYFCASRTSGTYEQYFGPGTRLTVT.

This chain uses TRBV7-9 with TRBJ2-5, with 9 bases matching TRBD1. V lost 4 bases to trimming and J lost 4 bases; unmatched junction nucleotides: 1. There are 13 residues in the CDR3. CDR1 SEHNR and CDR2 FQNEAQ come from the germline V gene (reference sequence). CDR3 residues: CASSWTGAETQYF. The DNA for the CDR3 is TGTGCCAGCAGCTGGACAGGGGCAGAGACCCAGTACTTC.

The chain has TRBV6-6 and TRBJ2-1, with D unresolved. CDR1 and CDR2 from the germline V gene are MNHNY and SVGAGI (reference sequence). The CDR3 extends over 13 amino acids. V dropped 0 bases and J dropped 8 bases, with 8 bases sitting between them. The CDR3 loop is CASSYSLVHEQFF. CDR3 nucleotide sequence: TGTGCCAGCAGTTACTCATTGGTACATGAGCAGTTCTTC.